The clone carrying this TCR beta chain was recorded a few times. The antigen is not known. Via the markers CD45RO/CCR7/CD25/CD127/CD95/CD27, stem cell-like memory, regulatory, central memory and naive CD4+ cells were sorted. All sorted populations exceeded 95% purity. This sample was included in a study of beta chain features in type 1 diabetes. Study-level background: Sorted cells from all samples, numbering fewer than 120,000,000, were examined. The study, taken as a whole, reports: Among patients with Type 1 diabetes, TCRB CDR3s were moderately but significantly shorter in every one of the four CD4+ subsets.

As every portion of the isolated RNA was reverse transcribed, the sequencing read expressed TCRB transcripts. This table comes from immunoSEQ multiplex PCR, and its TCRdb copy is limited to in-frame clones, with some not included. The data contain 600,000 to 650,000 clones, 15% of them singletons. V was trimmed by 5 bases and J by 2 bases, leaving 10 bases between them. The germline CDR1 and CDR2 sequences are SGHTA and FQGNSA. The CDR3 length is 13 residues. The origin of this receptor is a man aged 18 to 35 in good health. V is TRBV7-2 and J is TRBJ2-7; no firm D call. The sequenced material came from naive CD4+ T cells from blood. CDR3 amino acids: CASSPPTTYEQYF. The DNA for the CDR3 is TGTGCCAGCAGCCCACCAACGACCTACGAGCAGTACTTC.